Each of the 29 T cell receptor beta chains below was sequenced from the same sample in a study of shared clonotypes between healthy human individuals. As defined, naive CD8 cells were CD45RO-negative and positively selected for CCR7, with terminally differentiated effector memory CD45RA+ cells excluded. Generated by immunoSEQ multiplex PCR, the TCRdb table keeps only in-frame clones and is missing some. This table holds around 2.1 million clones, roughly 91% found once. The sample taken for sequencing was naive CD8+ T cells from PBMCs. The receptors originated from a man younger than 35 in good health. Some clones in this sample may be carry-over from other donors' samples.

The chain combines TRBV5-1 with TRBJ2-7; D may be TRBD1 (5 bases). The V gene lost 4 bases and the J gene lost 3 bases, with 17 bases spanning the gap. Germline V gene lookup returns CDR1 SGHRS and CDR2 YFSETQ. The CDR3 runs 15 residues. The CDR3 spells CASSQSQGTVYEQYF. The CDR3 coding sequence is TGCGCCAGCAGCCAGTCCCAGGGAACCGTCTACGAGCAGTACTTC.

The chain is built from TRBV2 and TRBJ1-1; D unresolved. V lost 8 bases to trimming and J lost 1 base, with 11 bases between them. The germline V gene has CDR1 SNHLY and CDR2 FYNNEI. This CDR3 is built from 13 residues. The CDR3 sequence: CASPVSTNTEAFF. In DNA, the CDR3 is TGTGCCAGCCCCGTAAGCACGAACACTGAAGCTTTCTTT.

The chain has TRBV2 and TRBJ2-1, with D unclear. CDR1 and CDR2 from the germline V gene are SNHLY and FYNNEI. V was trimmed by 6 bases and J by 1 base, leaving 10 bases between them. The CDR3 runs to 14 residues. CDR3 sequence: CASRVSYSYNEQFF. The CDR3 bases are TGTGCCAGCAGGGTGAGTTATTCCTACAATGAGCAGTTCTTC.

V usage is TRBV7-8 and J usage is TRBJ2-3, with 9 bases identical to TRBD2. Germline V lookup: CDR1 SGHVS, CDR2 FQNEAQ. With V trimmed by 5 bases and J by 1 base, 7 bases remained unmatched. The CDR3 totals 16 residues. The CDR3 coding sequence is TGTGCCAGCAGCCCAGTGGGCGGGAGGGGCACAGATACGCAGTATTTT. Its translation is CASSPVGGRGTDTQYF. Combining the CDR3 with reference TRBV7-8 and TRBJ2-3 gives the whole variable domain GAGVSQSPRYKVAKRGQDVALRCDPISGHVSLFWYQQALGQGPEFLTYFQNEAQLDKSGLPSDRFFAERPEGSVSTLKIQRTQQEDSAVYLCASSPVGGRGTDTQYFGPGTRLTVL.

The V call is TRBV6-5, the J call TRBJ2-6, with D tentatively TRBD1 (5 bases). The V end was cut by 5 bases, the J end by 0 bases, with 8 bases between. CDR1 MNHEY and CDR2 SVGAGI come from the germline V gene. This CDR3 has 15 residues. The CDR3 loop is CASSPTGSGANVLTF. As DNA, the CDR3 is TGTGCCAGCAGTCCTACAGGCTCTGGGGCCAACGTCCTGACTTTC.

This clone was detected only a few times. This CDR3 is also generated by other DNA sequences in the sample. The chain employs TRBV30 and TRBJ1-1; 8 bases fit TRBD1. The CDR3 contains 13 residues. V was clipped by 8 bases and J by 0 bases; unmatched bases: 5. Germline loops: CDR1 GTSNPN, CDR2 SVGIG (reference sequence). CDR3 DNA: TGTGCCGGAAGACAGGGGATGAACACTGAAGCTTTCTTT. Its protein is CAGRQGMNTEAFF.

Points on this clone: This sample includes further DNA sequences coding for the same CDR3. The chain recombines TRBV29-1 with TRBJ2-7; D not resolved. From germline, CDR1 is SQVTM and CDR2 ANQGSEA. The CDR3 spans 13 residues. The germline V and J ends were trimmed by 2 bases and 1 base, with 9 bases remaining between them. The CDR3 sequence is CSVEFGNSYEQYF. CDR3 coding DNA: TGCAGCGTTGAATTTGGGAATTCCTACGAGCAGTACTTC.

CDR3 amino acids: CASSLGRGQGDYYGYTF. The CDR3 region has the DNA TGTGCCAGCAGCTTAGGGCGAGGACAGGGGGATTACTATGGCTACACCTTC. J is TRBJ1-2 and V is TRBV7-9; 10 positions agree with TRBD1. Germline V CDR1 and CDR2: SEHNR, FQNEAQ (reference sequence). V dropped 1 base and J dropped 3; count of bases not matched to a gene: 8. CDR3 length equals 17 residues.

A word on this clone: The same CDR3 can be traced to other DNA sequences in this sample. The chain employs TRBV19 and TRBJ2-1; D is unclear. V shed 6 bases and J shed 0 bases, with 6 bases lying between them. Germline values: CDR1 LNHDA, CDR2 SQIVND (reference sequence). This CDR3 is 13 amino acids long. CDR3 residues: CASSRSSYNEQFF. The CDR3 DNA follows: TGTGCCAGTAGCAGAAGCTCCTACAATGAGCAGTTCTTC.

The J gene is TRBJ2-7, the V gene TRBV11-2; 7 bases line up with TRBD1. This CDR3 contains 14 residues. Germline-derived CDR1 and CDR2 are SGHAT and FQNNGV. V was clipped by 5 bases and J by 4 bases; unmatched bases: 8. In DNA, the CDR3 is TGTGCCAGCAGCCTTAGGGACAGAATATACGAGCAGTACTTC. It specifies CASSLRDRIYEQYF.

The chain couples TRBV11-2 to TRBJ2-1; D is uncertain. The CDR3 has 13 amino acids. Trimming left V 0 bases short and J 6 bases short, with 6 bases between. Germline CDR1 and CDR2: SGHAT and FQNNGV. As DNA, the CDR3 is TGTGCCAGCAGCTTAGAATGGCTCAATGAGCAGTTCTTC. It is translated as CASSLEWLNEQFF.

The rearrangement links TRBV7-3 to TRBJ1-5; D ambiguous. V lost 8 bases and J 6 bases, leaving 17 bases between the germline ends. The CDR3 covers 14 residues. Germline V gives CDR1 SGHTA, CDR2 FQGTGA. The CDR3 DNA follows: TGTGCCAGCGGCGGGGTTGGGGATACTCAGCCCCAGCATTTT. Its protein is CASGGVGDTQPQHF.

The chain combines TRBV11-2 with TRBJ2-7; 10 positions match TRBD1. The CDR3 is 17 residues long. CDR1 SGHAT and CDR2 FQNNGV come from the germline V gene. With V trimmed by 5 bases and J by 0 bases, 10 bases remained unmatched. The CDR3 reads CASSRLPGQGTSYEQYF. In nucleotides, the CDR3 is TGTGCCAGCAGCCGGTTACCGGGACAGGGGACCTCCTACGAGCAGTACTTC.

The CDR3 loop is CASSTRQSPEAFF. The DNA for the CDR3 is TGTGCCAGCAGCACCCGACAGAGCCCTGAAGCTTTCTTT. The V and J genes are TRBV11-2 and TRBJ1-1; D possibly corresponds to TRBD1 (5 bases). Germline V gene lookup returns CDR1 SGHAT and CDR2 FQNNGV. V lost 5 bases, J lost 6 bases, and 13 bases lay in between. The CDR3 totals 13 residues.

V and J are TRBV27 and TRBJ2-2; 9 bases are a match to TRBD1. The V and J ends lost 2 bases and 4 bases, in that order; junction bases with no gene match: 2. CDR1 and CDR2 (germline): MNHEY, SMNVEV (reference sequence). This CDR3 has 15 amino acids. This CDR3 reads CASSLHRGLTGELFF. The CDR3 bases are TGTGCCAGCAGTTTACACAGGGGGCTCACCGGGGAGCTGTTTTTT.

The rearrangement links TRBV27 to TRBJ2-3; D could derive from TRBD1 or TRBD2 (6 bases each). There are 16 residues in the CDR3. Germline V gene sequence: CDR1 MNHEY, CDR2 SMNVEV (reference sequence). V was clipped by 3 bases and J by 0 bases, with 13 bases between them. This CDR3 reads CASSFRGTLSTDTQYF. The CDR3 bases are TGTGCCAGCAGTTTTCGGGGGACACTTAGCACAGATACGCAGTATTTT.

V is TRBV7-2 and J is TRBJ2-7; 7 bases are a match to TRBD1. Germline V lookup: CDR1 SGHTA, CDR2 FQGNSA. This CDR3 has 15 amino acids. Losses at the gene ends were 6 bases for V and 1 base for J; bases not matched to a gene: 9. The CDR3 nucleotides are TGTGCCAGCAGTTGGACGACAGGGATGTCCTACGAGCAGTACTTC. Translated, it gives CASSWTTGMSYEQYF.

With regard to this clone: This sample includes further DNA sequences coding for the same CDR3. V gene TRBV7-9 combines with J gene TRBJ2-5; 9 bases are a match to TRBD1. Germline V gives CDR1 SEHNR, CDR2 FQNEAQ (reference sequence). J lost 3 bases, V lost 5 bases, and 4 bases had no gene match. The CDR3 runs to 14 residues. This CDR3 is CASSPRDREETQYF. In nucleotides, the CDR3 is TGTGCCAGCAGCCCCCGGGACAGGGAAGAGACCCAGTACTTC.

In nucleotides, the CDR3 is TGTGCCAGCAGCTCGTCCGGGACAGGGCTCGTTTTGGATGGCTACACCTTC. Protein sequence: CASSSSGTGLVLDGYTF. V usage is TRBV7-9 and J usage is TRBJ1-2; 9 nucleotides match TRBD1. This CDR3 has 17 amino acids. The trim removed 4 bases at V and 6 bases at J, leaving 15 bases unmatched. The germline V gene has CDR1 SEHNR and CDR2 FQNEAQ (reference sequence). The full variable domain, its missing parts supplied by reference TRBV7-9 and TRBJ1-2, is DTGVSQNPRHKITKRGQNVTFRCDPISEHNRLYWYRQTLGQGPEFLTYFQNEAQLEKSRLLSDRFSAERPKGSFSTLEIQRTEQGDSAMYLCASSSSGTGLVLDGYTFGSGTRLTVV.

This chain joins TRBV14 and TRBJ2-7; D not certain. The CDR3 extends over 14 amino acids. The V end was cut by 0 bases, the J end by 7 bases, with 13 bases between. Germline CDR1 and CDR2: SGHDN and FVKESK. Here the CDR3 reads CASSQDFGAREQYF. The CDR3 coding sequence is TGTGCCAGCAGCCAAGATTTCGGTGCGCGGGAGCAGTACTTC.

The chain joins TRBV30 to TRBJ2-5; 7 bases agree with TRBD2. Germline CDR1 reads GTSNPN; CDR2 reads SVGIG (reference sequence). The J segment lost 2 bases and the V segment lost 0 bases, leaving 0 bases of the junction unmatched. The length of the CDR3 is 13 residues. DNA of the CDR3: TGTGCCTGGAGTGTACTAGCGCAAGAGACCCAGTACTTC. Protein: CAWSVLAQETQYF.

This chain connects TRBV7-3 to TRBJ2-2, with 7 bases matching TRBD2. This CDR3 contains 18 residues. Germline CDR1 reads SGHTA; CDR2 reads FQGTGA. The ends lost 0 bases at V and 0 bases at J; junction bases unmatched: 7. CDR3 nucleotide sequence: TGTGCCAGCAGCTTAACGGCCCTAGCGGACACGAACACCGGGGAGCTGTTTTTT. It codes for CASSLTALADTNTGELFF.

This rearrangement joins TRBV4-1 to TRBJ2-1; D is unresolved. V lost 1 base and J 0 bases, leaving 10 bases between the germline ends. Germline CDR1 and CDR2: MGHRA and YSYEKL. The CDR3 is 16 residues long. This CDR3 reads CASSQAPGSSYNEQFF. CDR3 DNA sequence: TGCGCCAGCAGCCAAGCCCCCGGAAGCTCCTACAATGAGCAGTTCTTC.

The chain carries TRBV9 and TRBJ2-1; 9 nucleotides align to TRBD2. Germline trimming cut 4 bases from V and 7 bases from J; bases unmatched to any gene: 9. Germline V lookup: CDR1 SGDLS, CDR2 YYNGEE. The CDR3 is made up of 15 amino acids. The CDR3 coding sequence is TGTGCCAGCAGCCAGGGGAGCGGGAGGCCGAATGAGCAGTTCTTC. Translation gives CASSQGSGRPNEQFF.

The chain carries TRBV27 and TRBJ1-2, with 9 positions matching TRBD1. V shed 5 bases, J shed 4 bases, and the junction held 11 bases outside the gene matches. CDR3 size: 16 residues. CDR1 is MNHEY and CDR2 is SMNVEV in the germline V gene (reference sequence). CDR3 residues: CASSITGGPSFYGYTF. For the CDR3, the DNA is TGTGCCAGCAGTATAACAGGGGGCCCCTCCTTCTATGGCTACACCTTC.

The chain has TRBV7-7 and TRBJ2-2, with a tentative D call TRBD1 (6 bases). This CDR3 contains 18 residues. The V end was cut by 1 base, the J end by 0 bases, with 15 bases between. From germline, CDR1 is SSHAT and CDR2 FNYEAQ (reference sequence). The DNA for the CDR3 is TGTGCCAGCAGCTTAGGCCCGGCAGGGGTTACGAACACCGGGGAGCTGTTTTTT. Protein product: CASSLGPAGVTNTGELFF.

This clone appeared once. The chain has TRBV6-5 and TRBJ2-7; D remains unclear. The germline V gene has CDR1 MNHEY and CDR2 SVGAGI. The CDR3 contains 13 residues. The V end was cut by 7 bases, the J end by 6 bases, with 16 bases between. This CDR3 reads CASKVAASAEQYF. The CDR3, as DNA: TGTGCCAGCAAGGTCGCAGCTTCCGCCGAGCAGTACTTC.

Note on this clone: This CDR3 is also generated by other DNA sequences in the sample. The chain joins TRBV25-1 to TRBJ2-5; D gene uncertain. The end of the DNA aligns better with TRBJ2-7, so the J call may be wrong. The CDR3 consists of 11 residues. The germline gives CDR1 MGHDK, CDR2 SYGVNS. As DNA, the CDR3 is TGTGCCAGCAGCGCGGCCTACGAGCAGTACTTC. Protein: CASSAAYEQYF.

This chain uses TRBV9 with TRBJ1-1; the D gene is possibly TRBD1 (6 bases). Per germline, CDR1 SGDLS and CDR2 YYNGEE. The CDR3 covers 17 residues. V was shortened by 0 bases and J by 3 bases, with 18 bases between the two germline ends. CDR3: CASSVGRQNQGHTEAFF. DNA for the CDR3: TGTGCCAGCAGCGTAGGGAGGCAGAACCAGGGGCACACTGAAGCTTTCTTT. Combining the CDR3 with reference TRBV9 and TRBJ1-1 gives the whole variable domain DSGVTQTPKHLITATGQRVTLRCSPRSGDLSVYWYQQSLDQGLQFLIQYYNGEERAKGNILERFSAQQFPDLHSELNLSSLELGDSALYFCASSVGRQNQGHTEAFFGQGTRLTVV.